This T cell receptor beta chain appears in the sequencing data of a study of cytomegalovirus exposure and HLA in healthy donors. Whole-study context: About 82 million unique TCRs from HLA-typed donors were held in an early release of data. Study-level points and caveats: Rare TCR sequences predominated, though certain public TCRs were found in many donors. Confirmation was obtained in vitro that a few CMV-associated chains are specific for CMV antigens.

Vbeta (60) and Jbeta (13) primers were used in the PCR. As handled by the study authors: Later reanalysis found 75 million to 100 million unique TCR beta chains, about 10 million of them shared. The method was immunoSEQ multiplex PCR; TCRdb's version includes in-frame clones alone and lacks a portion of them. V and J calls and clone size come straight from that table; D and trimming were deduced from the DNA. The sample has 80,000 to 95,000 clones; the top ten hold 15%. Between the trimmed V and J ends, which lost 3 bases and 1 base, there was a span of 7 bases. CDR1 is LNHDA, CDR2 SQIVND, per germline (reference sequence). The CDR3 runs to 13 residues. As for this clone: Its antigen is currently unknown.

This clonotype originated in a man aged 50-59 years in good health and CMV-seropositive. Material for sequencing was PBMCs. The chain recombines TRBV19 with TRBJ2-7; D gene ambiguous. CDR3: CASSMAPSYEQYF. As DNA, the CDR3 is TGTGCCAGTAGTATGGCTCCGTCCTACGAGCAGTACTTC.